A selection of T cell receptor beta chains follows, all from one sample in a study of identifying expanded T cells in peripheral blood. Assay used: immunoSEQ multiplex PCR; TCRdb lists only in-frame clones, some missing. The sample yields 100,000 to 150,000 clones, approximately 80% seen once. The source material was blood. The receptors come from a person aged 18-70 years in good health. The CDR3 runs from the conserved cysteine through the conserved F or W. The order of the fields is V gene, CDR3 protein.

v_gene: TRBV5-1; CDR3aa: CASSLFGKENTEAFF
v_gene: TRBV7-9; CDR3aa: CASSSSDRGLGEKLFF
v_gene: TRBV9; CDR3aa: CASSVVILGTGVLTEKLFF
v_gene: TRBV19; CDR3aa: CASSILTNYGYTF
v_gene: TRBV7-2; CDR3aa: CASSLDRGRTEAFF
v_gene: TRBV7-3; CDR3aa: CASSQGVAGVTDTQYF
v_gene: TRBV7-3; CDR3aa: CASSLSPGSDTEAFF
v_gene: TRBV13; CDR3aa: CASSQTFSLGLHNEQFF
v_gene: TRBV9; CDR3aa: CASSPGQGRSSYNEQFF
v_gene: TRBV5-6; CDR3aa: CASSLEGANYGYTF
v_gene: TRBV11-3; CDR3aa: CASSLEQGGYNEQFF
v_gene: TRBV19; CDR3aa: CASSINRGGYEQYF
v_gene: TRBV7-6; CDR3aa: CASSLVATNTGELFF
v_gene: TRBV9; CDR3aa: CASSRLAGGYEQYF
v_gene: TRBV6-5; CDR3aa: CASSSGKTQYF
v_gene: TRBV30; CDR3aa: CATWGAGQYNEQFF
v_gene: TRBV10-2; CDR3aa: CASKGRTEAFF
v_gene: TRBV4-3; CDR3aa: CASSQGTYGYTF
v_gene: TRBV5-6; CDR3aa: CASSSVGQGANEQFF
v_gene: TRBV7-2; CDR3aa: CASSPGQGRVPYF
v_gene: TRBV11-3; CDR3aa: CASSFSFTEQYF
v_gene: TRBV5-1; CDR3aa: CASSLDRVGGYTF
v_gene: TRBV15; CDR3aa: CATSRDGSGDTQYF
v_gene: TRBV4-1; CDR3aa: CASSQRQGKISGANVLTF
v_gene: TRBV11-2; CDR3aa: CASSRRAQTGEFF